The T cell receptor (beta chain) under discussion was sequenced for a study of beta chain features in type 1 diabetes. General observations from the study: Patients showed naive, central memory and Treg TCRB repertoires that appeared more similar than those of healthy donors. Junctions at VDJ sites from type 1 diabetes patients had fewer insertions and more deletions. In all four CD4+ subsets, TCRB CDR3 length was significantly, moderately reduced in type 1 diabetes.

The CDR3 is 14 residues long. Germline V gene sequence: CDR1 SGHVS, CDR2 FQNEAQ. Deletions cut 0 bases from V and 8 bases from J, with 11 bases between. Via CD45RO/CCR7/CD25/CD127/CD95/CD27, cells of the CD4+ naive, central memory, regulatory and stem cell-like memory subsets were sorted. The sequenced template was cDNA made from the entire isolated RNA. Regulatory, naive and central memory T cell samples averaged around 3.9 million reads. Assay: immunoSEQ multiplex PCR; the TCRdb copy retains only in-frame clones and omits some. The profile shows 120,000 to 150,000 clones, around 13% of them singletons. This clone has just a few counts. The antigen is not known.

The V call is TRBV7-8, the J call TRBJ2-1, with a weak D call TRBD2 (7 bases). The sequence derives from a man aged 18 to 30 with type 1 diabetes. The specimen was central memory CD4+ T cells from blood. The CDR3 region has the DNA TGTGCCAGCAGCTTAGCGGGGGGGCTGCATGAGCAGTTCTTC. Residues: CASSLAGGLHEQFF.